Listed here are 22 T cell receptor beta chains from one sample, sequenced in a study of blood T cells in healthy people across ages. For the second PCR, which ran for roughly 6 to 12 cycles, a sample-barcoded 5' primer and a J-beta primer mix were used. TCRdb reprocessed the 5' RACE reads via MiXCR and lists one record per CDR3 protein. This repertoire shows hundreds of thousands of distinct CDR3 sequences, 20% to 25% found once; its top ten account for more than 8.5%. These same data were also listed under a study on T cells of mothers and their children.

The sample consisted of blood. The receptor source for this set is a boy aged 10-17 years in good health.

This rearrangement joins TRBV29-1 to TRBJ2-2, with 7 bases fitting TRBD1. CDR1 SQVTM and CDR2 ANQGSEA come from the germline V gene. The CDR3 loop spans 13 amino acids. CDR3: CIAGTEPTGELFF. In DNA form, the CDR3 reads TGCATTGCCGGGACAGAACCCACCGGGGAGCTGTTTTTT.

CDR3 sequence (DNA): TGTGCCAGCAGCCAAGATCAAGTGAGCGACATTCAGTACTTC. It specifies CASSQDQVSDIQYF. The rearrangement links TRBV3-1 to TRBJ2-4; D uncertain. The V and J ends lost 0 bases and 8 bases respectively, with 11 bases between them. Germline CDR1 and CDR2: LGHDT and YNNKEL (reference sequence). This CDR3 has 14 residues.

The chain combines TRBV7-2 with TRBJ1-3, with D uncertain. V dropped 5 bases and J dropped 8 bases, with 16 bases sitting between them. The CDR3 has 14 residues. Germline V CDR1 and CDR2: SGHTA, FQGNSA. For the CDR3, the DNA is TGTGCCAGCAGCCATTCTTTAGAGGAGGACACCATATATTTT. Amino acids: CASSHSLEEDTIYF.

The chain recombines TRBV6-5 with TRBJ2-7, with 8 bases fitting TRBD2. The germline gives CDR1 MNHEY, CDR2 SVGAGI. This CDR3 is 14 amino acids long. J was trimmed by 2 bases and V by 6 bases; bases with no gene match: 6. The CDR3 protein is CASRPTSGPYEQYF. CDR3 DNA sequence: TGTGCCAGCAGGCCTACTAGCGGCCCCTACGAGCAGTACTTC.

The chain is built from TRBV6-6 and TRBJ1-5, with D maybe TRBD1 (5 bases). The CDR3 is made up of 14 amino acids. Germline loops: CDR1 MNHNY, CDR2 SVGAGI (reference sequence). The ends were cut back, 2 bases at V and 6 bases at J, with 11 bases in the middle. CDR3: CASSYRGDFQPQHF. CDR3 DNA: TGTGCCAGCAGTTACAGAGGGGATTTTCAGCCCCAGCATTTT.

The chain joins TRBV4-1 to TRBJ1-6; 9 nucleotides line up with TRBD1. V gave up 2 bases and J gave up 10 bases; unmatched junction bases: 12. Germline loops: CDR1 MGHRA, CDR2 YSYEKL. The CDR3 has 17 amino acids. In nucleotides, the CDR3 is TGCGCCAGCAGCCAAACGTCGCCGGGACAGGGTACATCACCCCTCCACTTT. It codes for CASSQTSPGQGTSPLHF.

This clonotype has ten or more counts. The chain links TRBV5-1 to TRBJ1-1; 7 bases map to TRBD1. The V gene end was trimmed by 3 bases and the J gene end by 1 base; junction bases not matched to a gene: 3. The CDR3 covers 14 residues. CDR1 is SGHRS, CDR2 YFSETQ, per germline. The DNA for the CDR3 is TGCGCCAGCAGCTGGGGACAGTCGAACACTGAAGCTTTCTTT. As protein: CASSWGQSNTEAFF.

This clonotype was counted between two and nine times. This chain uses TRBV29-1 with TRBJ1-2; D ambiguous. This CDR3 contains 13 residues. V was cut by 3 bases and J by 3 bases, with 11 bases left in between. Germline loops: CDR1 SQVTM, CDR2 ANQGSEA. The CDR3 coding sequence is TGCAGCGTTGATCGTGGCCAGGACTATGGCTACACCTTC. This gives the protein CSVDRGQDYGYTF.

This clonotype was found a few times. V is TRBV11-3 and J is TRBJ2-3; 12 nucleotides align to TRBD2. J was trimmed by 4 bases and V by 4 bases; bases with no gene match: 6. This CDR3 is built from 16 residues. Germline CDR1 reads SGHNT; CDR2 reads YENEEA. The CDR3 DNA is TGTGCCAGCAGCTCCCCGACTAGCGGGAGCCCAGATACGCAGTATTTT. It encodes CASSSPTSGSPDTQYF.

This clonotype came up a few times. The CDR3 DNA sequence: TGTGCCACTTCATACGGGACTCCTTTGAATGAGCAGTTCTTC. This encodes CATSYGTPLNEQFF. V gene TRBV12-3 or TRBV12-4 combines with J gene TRBJ2-5, with TRBD2 as a possible D gene (6 bases). The DNA matches TRBJ2-1 better at its end, which makes the J call doubtful. The CDR3 has 14 residues.

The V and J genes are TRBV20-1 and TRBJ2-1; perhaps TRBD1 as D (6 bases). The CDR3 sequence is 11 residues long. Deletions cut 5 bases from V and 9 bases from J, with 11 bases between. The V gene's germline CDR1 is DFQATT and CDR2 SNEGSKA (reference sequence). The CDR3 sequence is CSALDSPEQFF. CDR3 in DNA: TGCAGTGCTTTGGACAGCCCTGAGCAGTTCTTC.

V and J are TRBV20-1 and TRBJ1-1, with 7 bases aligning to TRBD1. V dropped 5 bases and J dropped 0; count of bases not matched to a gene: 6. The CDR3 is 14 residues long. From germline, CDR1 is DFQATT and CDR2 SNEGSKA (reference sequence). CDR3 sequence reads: CSAPGDSLNTEAFF. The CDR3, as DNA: TGCAGTGCTCCCGGGGACAGCCTGAACACTGAAGCTTTCTTT.

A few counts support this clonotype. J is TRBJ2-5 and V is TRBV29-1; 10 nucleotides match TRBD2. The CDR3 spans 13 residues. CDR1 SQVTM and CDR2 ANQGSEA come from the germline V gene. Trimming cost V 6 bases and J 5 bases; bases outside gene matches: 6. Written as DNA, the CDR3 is TGCAGCGTCCGAGCGGGAGGGTGGGAGACCCAGTACTTC. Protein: CSVRAGGWETQYF. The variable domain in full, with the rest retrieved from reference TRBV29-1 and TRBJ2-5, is SAVISQKPSRDICQRGTSLTIQCQVDSQVTMMFWYRQQPGQSLTLIATANQGSEATYESGFVIDKFPISRPNLTFSTLTVSNMSPEDSSIYLCSVRAGGWETQYFGPGTRLLVL.

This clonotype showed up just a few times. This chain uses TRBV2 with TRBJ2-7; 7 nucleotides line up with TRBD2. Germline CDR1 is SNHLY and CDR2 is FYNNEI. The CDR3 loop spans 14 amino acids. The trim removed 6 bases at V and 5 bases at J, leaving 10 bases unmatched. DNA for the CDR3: TGTGCCAGCAGCGGGACTACTCGGAGAGACGAGCAGTACTTC. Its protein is CASSGTTRRDEQYF. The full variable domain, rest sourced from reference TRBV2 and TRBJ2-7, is EPEVTQTPSHQVTQMGQEVILRCVPISNHLYFYWYRQILGQKVEFLVSFYNNEISEKSEIFDDQFSVERPDGSNFTLKIRSTKLEDSAMYFCASSGTTRRDEQYFGPGTRLTVT.

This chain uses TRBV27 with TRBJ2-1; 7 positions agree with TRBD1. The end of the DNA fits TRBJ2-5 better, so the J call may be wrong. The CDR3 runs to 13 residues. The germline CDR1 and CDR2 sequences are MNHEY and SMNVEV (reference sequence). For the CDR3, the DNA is TGTGCCAGCAGTTTCGACAGGGAGCGGCCCCAGTACTTC. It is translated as CASSFDRERPQYF.

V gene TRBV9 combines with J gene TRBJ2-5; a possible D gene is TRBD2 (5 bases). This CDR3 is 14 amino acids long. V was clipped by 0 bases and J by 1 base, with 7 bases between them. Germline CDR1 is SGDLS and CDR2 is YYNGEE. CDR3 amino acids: CASSVGGVQETQYF. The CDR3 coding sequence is TGTGCCAGCAGCGTAGGGGGAGTCCAAGAGACCCAGTACTTC.

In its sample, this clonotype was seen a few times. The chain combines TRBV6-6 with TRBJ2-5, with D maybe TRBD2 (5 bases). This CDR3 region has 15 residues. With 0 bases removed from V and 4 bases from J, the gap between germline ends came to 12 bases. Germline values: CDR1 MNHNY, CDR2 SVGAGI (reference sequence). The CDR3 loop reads CASSYSARVVETQYF. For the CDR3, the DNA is TGTGCCAGCAGTTACTCGGCGAGGGTGGTAGAGACCCAGTACTTC.

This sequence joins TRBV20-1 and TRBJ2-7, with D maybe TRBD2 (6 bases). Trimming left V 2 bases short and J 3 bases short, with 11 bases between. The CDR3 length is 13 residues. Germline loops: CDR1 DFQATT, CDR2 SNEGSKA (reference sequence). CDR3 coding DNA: TGCAGTGCTAGACGGGAGCTGGTCTACGAGCAGTACTTC. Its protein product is CSARRELVYEQYF.

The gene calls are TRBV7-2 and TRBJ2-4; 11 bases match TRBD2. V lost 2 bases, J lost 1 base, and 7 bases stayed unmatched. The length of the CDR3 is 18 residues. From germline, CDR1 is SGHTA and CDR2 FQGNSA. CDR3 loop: CASSLWTSGHRAKNIQYF. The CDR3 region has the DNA TGTGCCAGCAGCTTATGGACTAGCGGGCACCGGGCCAAAAACATTCAGTACTTC. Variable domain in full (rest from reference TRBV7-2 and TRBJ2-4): GAGVSQSPSNKVTEKGKDVELRCDPISGHTALYWYRQSLGQGLEFLIYFQGNSAPDKSGLPSDRFSAERTGGSVSTLTIQRTQQEDSAVYLCASSLWTSGHRAKNIQYFGAGTRLSVL.

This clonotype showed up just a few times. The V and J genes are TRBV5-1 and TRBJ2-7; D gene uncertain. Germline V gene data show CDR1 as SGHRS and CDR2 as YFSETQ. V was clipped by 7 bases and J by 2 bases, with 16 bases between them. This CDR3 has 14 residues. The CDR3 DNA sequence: TGCGCCAGCGGTGCAACGGTGGGAACCTACGAGCAGTACTTC. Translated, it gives CASGATVGTYEQYF.

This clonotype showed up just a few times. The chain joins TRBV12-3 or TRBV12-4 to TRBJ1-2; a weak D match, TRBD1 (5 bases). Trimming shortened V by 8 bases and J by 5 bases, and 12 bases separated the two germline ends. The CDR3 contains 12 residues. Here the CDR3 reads CASGRGNYGYTF. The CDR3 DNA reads TGTGCCAGCGGTCGGGGGAATTATGGCTACACCTTC.

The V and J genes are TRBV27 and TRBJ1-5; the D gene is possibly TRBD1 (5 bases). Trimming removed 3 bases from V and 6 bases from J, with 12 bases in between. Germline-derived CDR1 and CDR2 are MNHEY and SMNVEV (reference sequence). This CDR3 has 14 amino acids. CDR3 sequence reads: CASSFGAGVQPQHF. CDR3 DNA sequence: TGTGCCAGCAGTTTTGGTGCGGGGGTTCAGCCCCAGCATTTT.